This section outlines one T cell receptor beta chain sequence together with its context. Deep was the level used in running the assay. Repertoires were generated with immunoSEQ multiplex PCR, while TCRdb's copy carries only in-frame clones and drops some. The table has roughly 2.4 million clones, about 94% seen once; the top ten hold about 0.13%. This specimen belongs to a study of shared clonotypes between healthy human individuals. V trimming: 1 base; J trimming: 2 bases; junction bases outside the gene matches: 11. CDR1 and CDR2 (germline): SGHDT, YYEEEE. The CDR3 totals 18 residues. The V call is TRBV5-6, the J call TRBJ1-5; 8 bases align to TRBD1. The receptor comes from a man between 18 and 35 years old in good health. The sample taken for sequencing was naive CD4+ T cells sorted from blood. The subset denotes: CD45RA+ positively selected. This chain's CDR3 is CASSLFDGQGVRNQPQHF. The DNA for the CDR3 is TGTGCCAGCAGCTTGTTTGACGGACAGGGAGTGCGCAATCAGCCCCAGCATTTT.